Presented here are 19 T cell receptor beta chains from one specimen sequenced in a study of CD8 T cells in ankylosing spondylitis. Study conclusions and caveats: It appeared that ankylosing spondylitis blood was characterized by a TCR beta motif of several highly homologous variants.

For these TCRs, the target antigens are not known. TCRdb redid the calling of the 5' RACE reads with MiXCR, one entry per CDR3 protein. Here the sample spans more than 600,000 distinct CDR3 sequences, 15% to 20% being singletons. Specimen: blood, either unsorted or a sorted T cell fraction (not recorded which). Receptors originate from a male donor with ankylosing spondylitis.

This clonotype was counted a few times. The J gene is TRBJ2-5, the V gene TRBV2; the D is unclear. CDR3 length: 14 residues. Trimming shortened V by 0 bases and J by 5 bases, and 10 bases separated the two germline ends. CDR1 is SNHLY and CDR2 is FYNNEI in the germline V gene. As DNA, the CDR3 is TGTGCCAGCAGTGAAGCGCTTCTATGGGAGACCCAGTACTTC. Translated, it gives CASSEALLWETQYF.

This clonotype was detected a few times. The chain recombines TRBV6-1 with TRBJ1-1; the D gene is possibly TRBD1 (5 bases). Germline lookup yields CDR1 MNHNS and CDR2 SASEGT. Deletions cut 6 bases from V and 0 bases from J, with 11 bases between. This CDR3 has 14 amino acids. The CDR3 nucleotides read TGTGCCAGCAGGGGACGGGGAATGAACACTGAAGCTTTCTTT. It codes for CASRGRGMNTEAFF.

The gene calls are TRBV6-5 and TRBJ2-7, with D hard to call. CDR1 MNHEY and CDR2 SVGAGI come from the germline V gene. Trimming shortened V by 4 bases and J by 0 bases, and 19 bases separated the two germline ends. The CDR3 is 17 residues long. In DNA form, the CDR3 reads TGTGCCAGCAGTTCCGTCGGCGCCGGTCTTAGCTCCTACGAGCAGTACTTC. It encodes CASSSVGAGLSSYEQYF.

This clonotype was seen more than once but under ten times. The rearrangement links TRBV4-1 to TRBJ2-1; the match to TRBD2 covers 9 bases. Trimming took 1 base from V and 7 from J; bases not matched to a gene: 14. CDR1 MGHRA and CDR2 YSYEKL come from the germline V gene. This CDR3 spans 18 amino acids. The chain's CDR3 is CASSQGGMWRGGRNEQFF. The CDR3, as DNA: TGCGCCAGCAGCCAAGGGGGAATGTGGCGGGGGGGCCGTAATGAGCAGTTCTTC.

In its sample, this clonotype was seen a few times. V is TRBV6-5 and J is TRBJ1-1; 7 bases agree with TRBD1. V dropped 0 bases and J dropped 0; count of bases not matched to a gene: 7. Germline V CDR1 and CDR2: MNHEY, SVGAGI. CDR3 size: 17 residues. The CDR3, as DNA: TGTGCCAGCAGTTACTCGCGGAACAGGGGATTGAACACTGAAGCTTTCTTT. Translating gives CASSYSRNRGLNTEAFF.

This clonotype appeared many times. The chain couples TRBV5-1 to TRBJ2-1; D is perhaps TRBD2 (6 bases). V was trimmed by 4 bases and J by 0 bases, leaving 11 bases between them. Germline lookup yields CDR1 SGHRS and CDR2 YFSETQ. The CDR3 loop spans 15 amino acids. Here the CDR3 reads CASSPLGGSYNEQFF. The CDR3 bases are TGCGCCAGCAGCCCCCTGGGGGGCTCCTACAATGAGCAGTTCTTC.

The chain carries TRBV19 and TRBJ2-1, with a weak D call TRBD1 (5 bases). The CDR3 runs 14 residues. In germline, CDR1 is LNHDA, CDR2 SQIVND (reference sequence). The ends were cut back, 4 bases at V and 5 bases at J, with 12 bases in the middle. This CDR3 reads CASSTPDRDNEQFF. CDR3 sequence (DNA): TGTGCCAGTAGTACCCCAGACAGAGACAATGAGCAGTTCTTC.

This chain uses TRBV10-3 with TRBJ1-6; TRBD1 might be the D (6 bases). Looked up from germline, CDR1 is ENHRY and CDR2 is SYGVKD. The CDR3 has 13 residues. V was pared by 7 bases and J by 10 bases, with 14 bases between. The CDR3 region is CAITEEGESPLHF. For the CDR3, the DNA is TGTGCCATCACCGAGGAGGGGGAATCACCCCTCCACTTT.

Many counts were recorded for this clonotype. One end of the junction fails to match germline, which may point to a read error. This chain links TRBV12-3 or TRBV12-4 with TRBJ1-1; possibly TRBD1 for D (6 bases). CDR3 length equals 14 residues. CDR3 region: CASSLGGTSGPRVF. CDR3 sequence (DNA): TGTGCCAGCAGCCTAGGGGGGACCTCGGGACCGAGAGTCTTT.

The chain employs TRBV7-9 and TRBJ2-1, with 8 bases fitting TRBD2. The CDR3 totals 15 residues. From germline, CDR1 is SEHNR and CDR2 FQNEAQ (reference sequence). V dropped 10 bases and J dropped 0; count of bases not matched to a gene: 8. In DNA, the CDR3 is TGTGCCATCACGGAGGGGACTAGCTCCTACAATGAGCAGTTCTTC. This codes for CAITEGTSSYNEQFF. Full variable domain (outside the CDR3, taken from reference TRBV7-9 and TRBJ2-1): DTGVSQNPRHKITKRGQNVTFRCDPISEHNRLYWYRQTLGQGPEFLTYFQNEAQLEKSRLLSDRFSAERPKGSFSTLEIQRTEQGDSAMYLCAITEGTSSYNEQFFGPGTRLTVL.

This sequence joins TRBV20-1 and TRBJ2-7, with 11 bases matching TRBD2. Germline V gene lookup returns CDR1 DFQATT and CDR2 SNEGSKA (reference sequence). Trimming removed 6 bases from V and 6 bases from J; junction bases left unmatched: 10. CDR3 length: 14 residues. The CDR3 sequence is CSAPWTSGLSEQYF. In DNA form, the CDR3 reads TGCAGTGCCCCATGGACTAGCGGGTTGTCCGAGCAGTACTTC.

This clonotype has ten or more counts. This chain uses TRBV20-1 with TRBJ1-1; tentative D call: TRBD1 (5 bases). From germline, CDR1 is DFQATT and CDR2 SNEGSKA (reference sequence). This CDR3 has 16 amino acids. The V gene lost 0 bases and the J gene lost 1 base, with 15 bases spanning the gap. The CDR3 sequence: CSARERGRTENTEAFF. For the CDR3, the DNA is TGCAGTGCTAGAGAAAGGGGCCGGACGGAGAACACTGAAGCTTTCTTT.

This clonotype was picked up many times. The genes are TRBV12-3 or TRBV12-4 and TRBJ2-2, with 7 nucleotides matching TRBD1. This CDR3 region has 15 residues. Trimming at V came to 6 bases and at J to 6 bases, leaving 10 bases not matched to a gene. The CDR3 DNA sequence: TGTGCCAGCAGGCCAAACAGGGGTAGGGCCGGGGAGCTGTTTTTT. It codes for CASRPNRGRAGELFF.

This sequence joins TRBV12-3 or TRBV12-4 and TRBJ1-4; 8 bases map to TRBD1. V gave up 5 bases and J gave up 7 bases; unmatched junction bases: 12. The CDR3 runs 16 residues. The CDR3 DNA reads TGTGCCAGCAGTAGAGGGGACCAGGGGGCGCGTGAAAAACTGTTTTTT. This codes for CASSRGDQGAREKLFF.

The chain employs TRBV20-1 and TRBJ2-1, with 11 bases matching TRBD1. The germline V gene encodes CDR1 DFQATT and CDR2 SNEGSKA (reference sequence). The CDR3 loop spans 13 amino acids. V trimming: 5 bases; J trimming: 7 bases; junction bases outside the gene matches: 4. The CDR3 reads CSAGQGALNEQFF. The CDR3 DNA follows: TGCAGTGCTGGACAGGGGGCGTTGAATGAGCAGTTCTTC.

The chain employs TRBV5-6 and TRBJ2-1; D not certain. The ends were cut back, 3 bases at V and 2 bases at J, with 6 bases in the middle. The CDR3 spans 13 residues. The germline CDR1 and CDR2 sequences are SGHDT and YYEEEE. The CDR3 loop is CASSWSAYNEQFF. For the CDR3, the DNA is TGTGCCAGCAGCTGGAGTGCCTACAATGAGCAGTTCTTC.

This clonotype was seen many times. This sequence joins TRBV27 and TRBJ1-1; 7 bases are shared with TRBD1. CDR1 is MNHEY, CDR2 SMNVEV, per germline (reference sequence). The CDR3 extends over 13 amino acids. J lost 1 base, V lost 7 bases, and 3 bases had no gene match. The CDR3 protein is CASNEGANTEAFF. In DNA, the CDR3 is TGTGCCAGCAATGAGGGGGCGAACACTGAAGCTTTCTTT.

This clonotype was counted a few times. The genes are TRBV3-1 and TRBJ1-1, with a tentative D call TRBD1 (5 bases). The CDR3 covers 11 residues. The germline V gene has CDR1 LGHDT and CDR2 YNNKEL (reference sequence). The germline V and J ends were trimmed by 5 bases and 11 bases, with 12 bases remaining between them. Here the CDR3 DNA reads TGTGCCAGCAGCTCTCTGGAGGGGGCTTTCTTT. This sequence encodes CASSSLEGAFF.

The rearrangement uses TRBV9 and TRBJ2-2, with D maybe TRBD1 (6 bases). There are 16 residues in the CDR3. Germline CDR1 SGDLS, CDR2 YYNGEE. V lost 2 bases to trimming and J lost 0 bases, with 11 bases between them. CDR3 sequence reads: CASSVTGYPNTGELFF. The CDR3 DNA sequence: TGTGCCAGCAGCGTTACAGGGTACCCGAACACCGGGGAGCTGTTTTTT.